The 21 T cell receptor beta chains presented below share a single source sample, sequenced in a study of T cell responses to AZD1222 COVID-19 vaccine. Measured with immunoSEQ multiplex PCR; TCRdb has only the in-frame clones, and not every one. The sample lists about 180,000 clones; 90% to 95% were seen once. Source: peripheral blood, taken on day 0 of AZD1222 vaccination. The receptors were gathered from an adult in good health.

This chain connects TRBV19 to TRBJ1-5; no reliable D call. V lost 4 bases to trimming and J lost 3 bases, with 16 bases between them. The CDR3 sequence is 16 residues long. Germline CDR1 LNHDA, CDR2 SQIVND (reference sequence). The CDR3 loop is CASSKQIEGVNQPQHF. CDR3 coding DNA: TGTGCCAGTAGTAAGCAAATAGAGGGAGTCAATCAGCCCCAGCATTTT.

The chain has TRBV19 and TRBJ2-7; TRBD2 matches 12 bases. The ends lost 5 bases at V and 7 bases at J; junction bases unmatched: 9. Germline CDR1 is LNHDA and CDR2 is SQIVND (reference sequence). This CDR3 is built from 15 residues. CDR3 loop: CASSSLAGGLGEQYF. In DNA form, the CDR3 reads TGTGCCAGTAGTTCACTAGCGGGAGGATTGGGGGAGCAGTACTTC.

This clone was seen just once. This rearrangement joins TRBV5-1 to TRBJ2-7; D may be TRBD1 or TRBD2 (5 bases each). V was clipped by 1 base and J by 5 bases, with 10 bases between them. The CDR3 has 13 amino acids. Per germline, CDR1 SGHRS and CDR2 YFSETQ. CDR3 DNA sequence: TGCGCCAGCAGCTTGTTTCGGGGCGACGAGCAGTACTTC. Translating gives CASSLFRGDEQYF.

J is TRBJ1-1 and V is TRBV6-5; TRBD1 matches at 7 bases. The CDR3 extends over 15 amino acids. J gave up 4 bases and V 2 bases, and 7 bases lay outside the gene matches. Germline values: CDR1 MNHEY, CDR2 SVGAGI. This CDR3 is CASSYGLTGTTEAFF. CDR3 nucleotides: TGTGCCAGCAGTTACGGGCTGACAGGGACCACTGAAGCTTTCTTT.

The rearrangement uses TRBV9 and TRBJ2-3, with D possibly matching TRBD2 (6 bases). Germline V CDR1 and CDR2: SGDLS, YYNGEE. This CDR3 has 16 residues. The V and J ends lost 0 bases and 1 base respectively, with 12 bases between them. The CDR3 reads CASSVAGRGRTDTQYF. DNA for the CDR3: TGTGCCAGCAGCGTAGCTGGGCGGGGTCGCACAGATACGCAGTATTTT.

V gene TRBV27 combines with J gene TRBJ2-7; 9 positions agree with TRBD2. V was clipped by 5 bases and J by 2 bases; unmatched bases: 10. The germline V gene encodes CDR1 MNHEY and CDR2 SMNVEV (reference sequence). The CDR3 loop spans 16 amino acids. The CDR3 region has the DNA TGTGCCAGCAGTCCCGGTAGCGGGAGAGGGGCCTACGAGCAGTACTTC. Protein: CASSPGSGRGAYEQYF.

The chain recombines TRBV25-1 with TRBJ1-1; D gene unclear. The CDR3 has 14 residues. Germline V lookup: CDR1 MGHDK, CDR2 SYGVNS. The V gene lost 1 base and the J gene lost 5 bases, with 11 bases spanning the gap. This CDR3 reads CASSESARHTEAFF. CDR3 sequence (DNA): TGTGCCAGCAGTGAATCCGCCAGGCATACTGAAGCTTTCTTT.

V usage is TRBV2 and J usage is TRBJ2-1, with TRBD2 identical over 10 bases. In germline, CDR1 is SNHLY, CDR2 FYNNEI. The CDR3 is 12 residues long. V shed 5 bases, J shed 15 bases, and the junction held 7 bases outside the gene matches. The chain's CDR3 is CASSIIAGGSFF. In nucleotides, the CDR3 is TGTGCCAGCAGTATCATAGCGGGAGGATCGTTCTTC.

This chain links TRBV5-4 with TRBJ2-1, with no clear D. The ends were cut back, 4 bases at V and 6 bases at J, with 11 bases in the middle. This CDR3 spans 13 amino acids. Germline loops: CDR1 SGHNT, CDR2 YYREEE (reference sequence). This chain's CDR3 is CASSHTNSNEQFF. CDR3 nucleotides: TGTGCCAGCAGCCACACTAATTCCAATGAGCAGTTCTTC.

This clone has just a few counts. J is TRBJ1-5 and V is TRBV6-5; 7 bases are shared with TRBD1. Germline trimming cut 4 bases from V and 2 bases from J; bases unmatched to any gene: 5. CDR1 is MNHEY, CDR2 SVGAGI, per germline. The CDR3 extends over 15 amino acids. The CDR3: CASSSYRGGNQPQHF. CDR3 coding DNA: TGTGCCAGCAGTTCCTACAGGGGTGGCAATCAGCCCCAGCATTTT.

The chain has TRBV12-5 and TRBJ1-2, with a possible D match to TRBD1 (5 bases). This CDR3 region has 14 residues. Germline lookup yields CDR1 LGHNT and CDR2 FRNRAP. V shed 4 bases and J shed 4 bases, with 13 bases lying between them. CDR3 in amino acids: CASGSRVDIYGYTF. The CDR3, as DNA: TGTGCTAGTGGTTCCCGGGTGGACATCTATGGCTACACCTTC.

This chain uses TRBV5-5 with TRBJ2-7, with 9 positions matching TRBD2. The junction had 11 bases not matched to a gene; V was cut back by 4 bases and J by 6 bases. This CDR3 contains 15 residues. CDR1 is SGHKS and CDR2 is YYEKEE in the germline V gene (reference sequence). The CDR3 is CASSTGTSWIGEQYF. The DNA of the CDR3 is TGTGCCAGCAGCACGGGGACTAGCTGGATCGGCGAGCAGTACTTC. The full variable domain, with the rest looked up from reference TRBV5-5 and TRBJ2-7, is DAGVTQSPTHLIKTRGQQVTLRCSPISGHKSVSWYQQVLGQGPQFIFQYYEKEERGRGNFPDRFSARQFPNYSSELNVNALLLGDSALYLCASSTGTSWIGEQYFGPGTRLTVT.

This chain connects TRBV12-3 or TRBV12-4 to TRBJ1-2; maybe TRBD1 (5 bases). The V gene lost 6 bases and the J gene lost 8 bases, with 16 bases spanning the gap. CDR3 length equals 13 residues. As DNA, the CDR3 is TGTGCCAGCAGCACCCCACTGGGGCGAGGCTACACCTTC. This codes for CASSTPLGRGYTF.

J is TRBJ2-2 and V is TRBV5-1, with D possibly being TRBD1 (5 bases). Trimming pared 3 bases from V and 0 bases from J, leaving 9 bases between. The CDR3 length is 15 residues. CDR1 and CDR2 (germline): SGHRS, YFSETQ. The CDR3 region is CASSSSGSNTGELFF. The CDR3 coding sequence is TGCGCCAGCAGCTCGTCAGGGTCGAACACCGGGGAGCTGTTTTTT. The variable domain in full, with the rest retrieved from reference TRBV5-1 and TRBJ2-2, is KAGVTQTPRYLIKTRGQQVTLSCSPISGHRSVSWYQQTPGQGLQFLFEYFSETQRNKGNFPGRFSGRQFSNSRSEMNVSTLELGDSALYLCASSSSGSNTGELFFGEGSRLTVL.

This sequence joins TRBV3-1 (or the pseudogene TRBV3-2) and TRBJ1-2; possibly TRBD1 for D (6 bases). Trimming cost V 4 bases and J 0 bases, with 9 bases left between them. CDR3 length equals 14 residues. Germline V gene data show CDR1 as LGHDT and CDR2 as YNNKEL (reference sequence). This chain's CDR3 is CASSRGQPNYGYTF. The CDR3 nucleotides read TGTGCCAGCAGCCGAGGACAGCCTAACTATGGCTACACCTTC.

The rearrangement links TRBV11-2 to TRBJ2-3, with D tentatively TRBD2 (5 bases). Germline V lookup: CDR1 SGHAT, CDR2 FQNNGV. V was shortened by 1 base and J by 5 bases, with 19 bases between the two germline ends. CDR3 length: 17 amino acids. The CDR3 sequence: CASSLVGSSIWVDTQYF. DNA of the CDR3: TGTGCCAGCAGCTTAGTGGGGTCTAGCATATGGGTAGATACGCAGTATTTT.

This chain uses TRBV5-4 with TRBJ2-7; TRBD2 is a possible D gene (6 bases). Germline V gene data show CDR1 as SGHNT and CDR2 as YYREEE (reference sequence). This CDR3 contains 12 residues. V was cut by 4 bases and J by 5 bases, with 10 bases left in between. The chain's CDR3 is CASSRDSNEQYF. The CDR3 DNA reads TGTGCCAGCAGCCGGGACTCAAACGAGCAGTACTTC.

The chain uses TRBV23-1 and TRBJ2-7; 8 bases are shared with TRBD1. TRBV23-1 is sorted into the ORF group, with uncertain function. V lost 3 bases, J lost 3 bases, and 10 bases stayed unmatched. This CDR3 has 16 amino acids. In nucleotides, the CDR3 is TGCGCCAGCAGTCAGTCACTCGGGACAGGTTTCTACGAGCAGTACTTC. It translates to CASSQSLGTGFYEQYF.

CDR3 protein: CAIISREDNYGYTF. In nucleotides, the CDR3 is TGTGCCATCATCAGTAGAGAAGATAACTATGGCTACACCTTC. The V and J genes are TRBV10-3 and TRBJ1-2; D gene ambiguous. The CDR3 spans 14 residues. V was clipped by 7 bases and J by 1 base, with 13 bases between them. Germline CDR1 ENHRY, CDR2 SYGVKD.

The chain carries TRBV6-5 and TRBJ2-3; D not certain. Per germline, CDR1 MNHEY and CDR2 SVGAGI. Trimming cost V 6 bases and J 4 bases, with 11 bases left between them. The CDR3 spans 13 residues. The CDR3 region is CASRGNVADTQYF. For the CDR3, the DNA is TGTGCCAGCAGAGGGAATGTTGCAGATACGCAGTATTTT.

This CDR3 reads CASSPGTGFRPQHF. The CDR3 DNA follows: TGTGCCAGCAGCCCCGGGACAGGGTTTAGGCCCCAGCATTTT. The chain recombines TRBV6-5 with TRBJ1-5; 9 positions agree with TRBD1. This CDR3 region has 14 residues. With V trimmed by 6 bases and J by 9 bases, 9 bases remained unmatched. CDR1 is MNHEY, CDR2 SVGAGI, per germline.